This passage covers 22 T cell receptor beta chains from one sample sequenced in a study of vaccination effects on CD4 cells after COVID-19. Their specific antigens are unknown. The repertoire was sequenced with immunoSEQ multiplex PCR; TCRdb's copy has only in-frame clones and lacks some. The sample consists of 15,000 or so clones, approximately 82% of them appearing once. Pools of viral peptides were used by the ViraFEST assay to expand antigen-specific CD4+ T cells ahead of sequencing. At the end of about 10 days of culture, CD4+ T cells were isolated. The specimen was CD4+ T cells from PBMCs cultured with HCoV-229E spike peptides, collected before COVID-19 vaccination. Receptors originate from a human donor who received a COVID-19 vaccine.

The gene calls are TRBV18 and TRBJ2-7, with TRBD1 as a possible D gene (5 bases). Germline V gene data show CDR1 as KGHSH and CDR2 as LQKENI. V shed 3 bases and J shed 4 bases, with 10 bases lying between them. This CDR3 is built from 13 residues. CDR3 region: CASSPTEYYEQYF. For the CDR3, the DNA is TGTGCCAGCTCACCGACAGAGTATTACGAGCAGTACTTC.

The V and J genes are TRBV5-1 and TRBJ2-3; a possible D gene is TRBD2 (6 bases). The CDR3 is 14 residues long. With 0 bases removed from V and 6 bases from J, the gap between germline ends came to 11 bases. Germline V gene data show CDR1 as SGHRS and CDR2 as YFSETQ. The CDR3 DNA sequence: TGCGCCAGCAGCTTGGGCCCGAGCGGGGATACGCAGTATTTT. Protein sequence: CASSLGPSGDTQYF.

CDR3 coding DNA: TGTGCCAGCTCACGGGAACTATCAGATACGCAGTATTTT. Translated, it gives CASSRELSDTQYF. The chain has TRBV18 and TRBJ2-3, with no clear D. Trimming removed 4 bases at V and 4 bases at J, with 9 bases between. This CDR3 spans 13 amino acids. Germline CDR1 is KGHSH and CDR2 is LQKENI.

The chain has TRBV7-6 and TRBJ2-1, with 14 nucleotides matching TRBD2. V lost 5 bases to trimming and J lost 5 bases; unmatched junction nucleotides: 8. Germline assignment: CDR1 SGHVS and CDR2 FNYEAQ. This CDR3 is built from 17 residues. The CDR3 loop is CASSPGLAGGVNNEQFF. The CDR3 region has the DNA TGTGCCAGCAGCCCCGGACTAGCGGGAGGCGTTAACAATGAGCAGTTCTTC.

The chain carries TRBV5-1 and TRBJ1-1, with 8 bases aligning to TRBD1. CDR1 and CDR2 from the germline V gene are SGHRS and YFSETQ. Trimming took 0 bases from V and 1 from J; bases not matched to a gene: 5. This CDR3 has 16 amino acids. CDR3 sequence: CASSLASGTGNTEAFF. In DNA form, the CDR3 reads TGCGCCAGCAGCTTGGCCTCTGGGACAGGGAACACTGAAGCTTTCTTT. The full variable domain, with the rest looked up from reference TRBV5-1 and TRBJ1-1, is KAGVTQTPRYLIKTRGQQVTLSCSPISGHRSVSWYQQTPGQGLQFLFEYFSETQRNKGNFPGRFSGRQFSNSRSEMNVSTLELGDSALYLCASSLASGTGNTEAFFGQGTRLTVV.

The chain couples TRBV5-1 to TRBJ2-5; perhaps TRBD2 as D (6 bases). The germline V and J ends were trimmed by 7 bases and 2 bases, with 9 bases remaining between them. CDR3 length equals 12 residues. The germline gives CDR1 SGHRS, CDR2 YFSETQ. The CDR3 loop reads CASRGLQETQYF. The DNA for the CDR3 is TGCGCCAGCCGCGGACTACAAGAGACCCAGTACTTC.

The chain links TRBV3-1 (or the pseudogene TRBV3-2) to TRBJ1-1; no clear D. Trimming took 2 bases from V and 1 from J, leaving 5 bases between them. CDR1 is LGHDT and CDR2 is YNNKEL in the germline V gene (reference sequence). The CDR3 sequence is 13 residues long. The CDR3 DNA follows: TGTGCCAGCAGCCAACGGAAGAACACTGAAGCTTTCTTT. The encoded protein is CASSQRKNTEAFF.

The chain employs TRBV7-9 and TRBJ2-7; TRBD1 might be the D (5 bases). The CDR3 covers 16 residues. V lost 2 bases to trimming and J lost 2 bases, with 16 bases between them. Looked up from germline, CDR1 is SEHNR and CDR2 is FQNEAQ (reference sequence). CDR3 DNA sequence: TGTGCCAGCAGCTTAATAGGGTGGGGCAGTACCTACGAGCAGTACTTC. Encoded protein: CASSLIGWGSTYEQYF.

The chain joins TRBV4-1 to TRBJ2-1; D uncertain. The CDR3 has 17 amino acids. CDR1 and CDR2 (germline): MGHRA, YSYEKL. Deletions cut 1 base from V and 0 bases from J, with 13 bases between. CDR3 DNA: TGCGCCAGCAGCCAAGTTGATATGGGGTTCTCCTACAATGAGCAGTTCTTC. This translates into CASSQVDMGFSYNEQFF.

V usage is TRBV7-2 and J usage is TRBJ1-2; D may be TRBD1 (5 bases). Germline loops: CDR1 SGHTA, CDR2 FQGNSA. This CDR3 has 14 residues. The V and J ends lost 4 bases and 2 bases respectively, with 11 bases between them. This CDR3 reads CASSSGGSNYGYTF. The DNA for the CDR3 is TGTGCCAGCAGCTCCGGGGGGTCCAACTATGGCTACACCTTC.

This chain uses TRBV7-9 with TRBJ1-3, with a weak D call TRBD1 (6 bases). CDR1 SEHNR and CDR2 FQNEAQ come from the germline V gene (reference sequence). Trimming left V 7 bases short and J 4 bases short, with 14 bases between. The CDR3 consists of 14 residues. The chain's CDR3 is CASNVRGAGNTIYF. The CDR3 DNA reads TGTGCCAGCAACGTCCGGGGGGCAGGAAACACCATATATTTT. Using reference TRBV7-9 and TRBJ1-3 for the parts outside the CDR3, the full variable domain is DTGVSQNPRHKITKRGQNVTFRCDPISEHNRLYWYRQTLGQGPEFLTYFQNEAQLEKSRLLSDRFSAERPKGSFSTLEIQRTEQGDSAMYLCASNVRGAGNTIYFGEGSWLTVV.

The J gene is TRBJ1-2, the V gene TRBV28; 7 bases are shared with TRBD1. The CDR3 extends over 14 amino acids. V was clipped by 3 bases and J by 8 bases; unmatched bases: 9. Germline loops: CDR1 MDHEN, CDR2 SYDVKM. Here the CDR3 DNA reads TGTGCCAGCAGTTTGGGGACAGCCCACATAGGCTACACCTTC. Its translation: CASSLGTAHIGYTF.

The rearrangement links TRBV27 to TRBJ2-7, with 9 bases matching TRBD2. Looked up from germline, CDR1 is MNHEY and CDR2 is SMNVEV (reference sequence). The CDR3 covers 14 residues. V shed 5 bases and J 3 bases; nucleotides not matched to a gene: 5. CDR3 in DNA: TGTGCCAGCAGTCCAGCGGGGGGAGGCTACGAGCAGTACTTC. Its protein is CASSPAGGGYEQYF.

V gene TRBV6-6 combines with J gene TRBJ2-7; D is perhaps TRBD1 (5 bases). Between the trimmed V and J ends, which lost 8 bases and 7 bases, there was a span of 21 bases. The CDR3 has 14 amino acids. The germline gives CDR1 MNHNY, CDR2 SVGAGI (reference sequence). The CDR3 DNA is TGTGCCAGCTCTCAGGGCCAGAAGGTGGTTGAGCAGTACTTC. This encodes CASSQGQKVVEQYF.

V gene TRBV19 combines with J gene TRBJ2-5, with D possibly being TRBD1 or TRBD2 (5 bases each). The germline V and J ends were trimmed by 2 bases and 5 bases, with 9 bases remaining between them. This CDR3 contains 13 residues. The germline V gene encodes CDR1 LNHDA and CDR2 SQIVND (reference sequence). CDR3 sequence reads: CASSISWGETQYF. CDR3 DNA sequence: TGTGCCAGTAGTATATCCTGGGGGGAGACCCAGTACTTC.

This clone has just one count. The V call is TRBV20-1, the J call TRBJ2-7, with D hard to call. V was clipped by 6 bases and J by 7 bases, with 10 bases between them. CDR3 size: 10 residues. Germline V gene lookup returns CDR1 DFQATT and CDR2 SNEGSKA (reference sequence). The DNA for the CDR3 is TGCAGTGCGGGGATAGGGGAGCAGTACTTC. This encodes CSAGIGEQYF.

A single count supports this clone. This sequence joins TRBV29-1 and TRBJ1-1, with D hard to call. The CDR3 covers 11 residues. V lost 7 bases and J lost 4, with 10 bases in between. The germline CDR1 and CDR2 sequences are SQVTM and ANQGSEA. The CDR3 DNA reads as TGCAGCGCCTTTAAGGGCACTGAAGCTTTCTTT. Translation: CSAFKGTEAFF.

The V call is TRBV5-4, the J call TRBJ1-2; 8 bases agree with TRBD1. The V and J ends lost 4 bases and 6 bases, in that order; junction bases with no gene match: 17. The CDR3 spans 17 residues. Germline CDR1 and CDR2: SGHNT and YYREEE (reference sequence). The CDR3 coding sequence is TGTGCCAGCAGCGGTGTGTGGAACACAGGGGGGGAGGATGGCTACACCTTC. As protein: CASSGVWNTGGEDGYTF.

On this clone itself: The junction departs from germline at one end; a sequencing error may be responsible. This chain connects TRBV7-9 to TRBJ1-6; TRBD1 matches 11 bases. Germline V CDR1 and CDR2: SEHNR, FQNEAQ (reference sequence). CDR3 size: 15 residues. CDR3 nucleotide sequence: TGTGCCAGCAGCTTAGGCGGACAGGGGGCTTCAACCCTCCACTTT. This codes for CASSLGGQGASTLHF.

J is TRBJ2-1 and V is TRBV20-1, with D perhaps matching TRBD1 or TRBD2 (5 bases each). The CDR3 is 11 residues long. V lost 7 bases to trimming and J lost 6 bases, with 10 bases between them. Germline V CDR1 and CDR2: DFQATT, SNEGSKA (reference sequence). CDR3 protein: CSGRDGNEQFF. The CDR3 DNA is TGCAGTGGCAGGGACGGCAATGAGCAGTTCTTC.

The chain has TRBV5-6 and TRBJ2-2; 10 bases are a match to TRBD2. The CDR3 contains 16 residues. The germline V gene encodes CDR1 SGHDT and CDR2 YYEEEE. With V trimmed by 0 bases and J by 7 bases, 6 bases remained unmatched. The CDR3 reads CASSLAISGRIGELFF. CDR3 nucleotides: TGTGCCAGCAGCTTGGCTATTAGCGGGAGGATCGGGGAGCTGTTTTTT.

The chain combines TRBV27 with TRBJ1-6, with D uncertain. CDR1 is MNHEY, CDR2 SMNVEV, per germline (reference sequence). V lost 6 bases and J lost 6, with 12 bases in between. The CDR3 is made up of 14 amino acids. The CDR3 nucleotides are TGTGCCAGCAGAGAGCGACCGACTAATTCACCCCTCCACTTT. It yields the protein CASRERPTNSPLHF.